The 23 T cell receptor beta chains given below trace back to one sample, sequenced in a study of CD8 T cells in ankylosing spondylitis. TCRdb used MiXCR to reprocess the 5' RACE reads, holding one entry per CDR3 protein. The data hold around 340,000 distinct CDR3 sequences, with about 14% observed a single time. Material for sequencing was blood, either unsorted or a sorted T cell fraction (not recorded which). The origin of the receptors is a male donor with ankylosing spondylitis or in good health (not recorded which).

This clonotype was counted only a few times. V and J are TRBV5-1 and TRBJ1-1, with no clear D. The CDR3 has 17 residues. Trimming left V 0 bases short and J 1 base short, with 16 bases between. Germline CDR1 and CDR2: SGHRS and YFSETQ. The CDR3 sequence is CASSLGSLRDGNTEAFF. CDR3 DNA sequence: TGCGCCAGCAGCTTGGGTAGCTTAAGGGATGGGAACACTGAAGCTTTCTTT.

This chain joins TRBV7-9 and TRBJ2-7, with 14 bases that match TRBD2. CDR1 and CDR2 from the germline V gene are SEHNR and FQNEAQ (reference sequence). The CDR3 sequence is 15 residues long. The trim removed 0 bases at V and 5 bases at J, leaving 0 bases unmatched. CDR3 amino acids: CASSLAGLAGDEQYF. CDR3 nucleotides: TGTGCCAGCAGCTTAGCGGGACTAGCGGGAGACGAGCAGTACTTC. The whole variable domain, remainder taken from reference TRBV7-9 and TRBJ2-7, is DTGVSQNPRHKITKRGQNVTFRCDPISEHNRLYWYRQTLGQGPEFLTYFQNEAQLEKSRLLSDRFSAERPKGSFSTLEIQRTEQGDSAMYLCASSLAGLAGDEQYFGPGTRLTVT.

This chain uses TRBV7-2 with TRBJ2-7; 9 bases are a match to TRBD1. After removal of 4 bases from V and 6 bases from J, the junction contained 4 bases not matched to a gene. Looked up from germline, CDR1 is SGHTA and CDR2 is FQGNSA. The CDR3 loop spans 13 amino acids. The CDR3 DNA sequence: TGTGCCAGCAGCTCCTCGACAGGGGGCGAGCAGTACTTC. Its protein is CASSSSTGGEQYF.

This clonotype has ten or more counts. The V call is TRBV7-2, the J call TRBJ1-2; 9 bases are a match to TRBD1. CDR1 and CDR2 from the germline V gene are SGHTA and FQGNSA. CDR3 size: 13 residues. The junction had 4 bases not matched to a gene; V was cut back by 4 bases and J by 7 bases. CDR3 loop: CASSSGTGFGYTF. The CDR3 nucleotides are TGTGCCAGCAGCTCCGGGACAGGGTTTGGCTACACCTTC.

This clonotype was counted only a few times. V usage is TRBV29-1 and J usage is TRBJ2-5, with D perhaps matching TRBD1 (6 bases). V was clipped by 6 bases and J by 1 base, with 12 bases between them. CDR1 SQVTM and CDR2 ANQGSEA come from the germline V gene. There are 13 residues in the CDR3. As DNA, the CDR3 is TGCAGCGTCCTGGGGGCAGGCCAAGAGACCCAGTACTTC. Translation gives CSVLGAGQETQYF.

There are a few counts of this clonotype. The rearrangement links TRBV12-3 or TRBV12-4 to TRBJ1-2, with a weak D call TRBD1 (6 bases). The V end lost 3 bases, the J end lost 0 bases, and 11 bases lay between the germline ends. The CDR3 covers 15 residues. CDR3 in amino acids: CASSFIQGPNYGYTF. In nucleotides, the CDR3 is TGTGCCAGCAGTTTCATACAGGGCCCTAACTATGGCTACACCTTC.

In the case of this clonotype: The germline gene is not matched at one end of the junction; a read error may be the cause. The chain links TRBV6-1 to TRBJ1-1; the match to TRBD1 covers 8 bases. This CDR3 spans 14 amino acids. CDR1 and CDR2 (germline): MNHNS, SASEGT. The CDR3 DNA sequence: TGTGCCAGCAGAGAAGGACAGGGGAACACTGAAGCTTTCTTT. As protein: CASREGQGNTEAFF.

This clonotype was found a few times. The rearrangement joins TRBV5-1 to TRBJ1-1; a possible D gene is TRBD1 (6 bases). CDR1 SGHRS and CDR2 YFSETQ come from the germline V gene. The CDR3 runs 15 residues. Trimming took off 3 bases at V and 7 bases at J, with 19 bases between the two ends. DNA of the CDR3: TGCGCCAGCAGCTCGGGATACAGGGACGCGAATGAAGCTTTCTTT. Its protein product is CASSSGYRDANEAFF.

The chain couples TRBV11-2 to TRBJ2-1; D is possibly TRBD1 (5 bases). The CDR3 has 13 residues. Germline V gives CDR1 SGHAT, CDR2 FQNNGV. V was clipped by 1 base and J by 8 bases, with 9 bases between them. The CDR3 spells CASSLVQGYEQFF. The CDR3 nucleotides read TGTGCCAGCAGCTTAGTTCAGGGCTATGAGCAGTTCTTC.

This clonotype showed up just a few times. This rearrangement joins TRBV27 to TRBJ2-3, with 7 bases lining up with TRBD1. From germline, CDR1 is MNHEY and CDR2 SMNVEV (reference sequence). This CDR3 contains 16 residues. V lost 4 bases to trimming and J lost 0 bases; unmatched junction nucleotides: 7. The CDR3 protein is CASSSRQGLSTDTQYF. The CDR3 region has the DNA TGTGCCAGCAGTTCTCGACAGGGCTTGAGCACAGATACGCAGTATTTT.

A few counts support this clonotype. The rearrangement links TRBV3-1 to TRBJ2-3, with D perhaps TRBD2 (5 bases). This CDR3 contains 15 residues. CDR1 and CDR2 (germline): LGHDT, YNNKEL (reference sequence). Trimming removed 4 bases at V and 0 bases at J, with 11 bases between. CDR3 in amino acids: CASSRLGGSTDTQYF. CDR3 nucleotide sequence: TGTGCCAGCAGCCGCCTCGGCGGGAGCACAGATACGCAGTATTTT.

Regarding this clonotype: A read error may produce the germline difference seen at one junction end. This sequence joins TRBV2 and TRBJ1-1; D ambiguous. CDR1 and CDR2 from the germline V gene are SNHLY and FYNNEI. This CDR3 has 12 amino acids. DNA for the CDR3: TGTGTCAGCTGGAGACAGAACACTGAAGCTTTCTTT. Its translation: CVSWRQNTEAFF.

This clonotype has a count of ten or more. The chain employs TRBV20-1 and TRBJ1-1, with D possibly TRBD1 on 5 matching bases. Germline CDR1 DFQATT, CDR2 SNEGSKA (reference sequence). The length of the CDR3 is 14 residues. Trimming cost V 5 bases and J 0 bases, with 13 bases left between them. DNA of the CDR3: TGCAGTGCTCTTCCTGACAGCATGAACACTGAAGCTTTCTTT. Translated, it gives CSALPDSMNTEAFF.

The chain has TRBV29-1 and TRBJ1-1; the D gene is possibly TRBD1 (5 bases). Trimming shortened V by 3 bases and J by 10 bases, and 6 bases separated the two germline ends. The CDR3 has 9 amino acids. CDR1 is SQVTM and CDR2 is ANQGSEA in the germline V gene. CDR3 sequence (DNA): TGCAGCGTTGACGGGGGAGCTTTCTTT. Amino acid sequence: CSVDGGAFF. The full variable domain, rest sourced from reference TRBV29-1 and TRBJ1-1, is SAVISQKPSRDICQRGTSLTIQCQVDSQVTMMFWYRQQPGQSLTLIATANQGSEATYESGFVIDKFPISRPNLTFSTLTVSNMSPEDSSIYLCSVDGGAFFGQGTRLTVV.

This clonotype was counted ten times or more. The V and J genes are TRBV3-1 and TRBJ1-1, with D maybe TRBD1 (6 bases). This CDR3 spans 14 amino acids. With 4 bases removed from V and 0 bases from J, the gap between germline ends came to 9 bases. Per germline, CDR1 LGHDT and CDR2 YNNKEL (reference sequence). The CDR3 sequence is CASSLHRVNTEAFF. As DNA, the CDR3 is TGTGCCAGCAGCCTCCACAGGGTGAACACTGAAGCTTTCTTT.

This clonotype came up many times. The V gene is TRBV12-3 or TRBV12-4, the J gene TRBJ1-4; D gene ambiguous. The CDR3 sequence is 15 residues long. Trimming took off 4 bases at V and 8 bases at J, with 17 bases between the two ends. The DNA of the CDR3 is TGTGCCAGCAGTTCCTCCGGGAACCAAGGAGAAAAACTGTTTTTT. This translates into CASSSSGNQGEKLFF.

The V and J genes are TRBV4-1 and TRBJ1-3, with D uncertain. Germline-derived CDR1 and CDR2 are MGHRA and YSYEKL. The CDR3 covers 13 residues. Between the trimmed V and J ends, which lost 4 bases and 4 bases, there was a span of 8 bases. The DNA of the CDR3 is TGCGCCAGCAGCCTCGAACCCGGAAACACCATATATTTT. Its translation is CASSLEPGNTIYF.

Comments on this clonotype: No DNA is shown, since the ends of the CDR3 on it are uncertain; the CDR3 is the one TCRdb lists. The V and J genes are TRBV20-1 and TRBJ2-1; TRBD2, the table's D call, lacks a check against the DNA. The CDR3 sequence runs 16 residues, both termini included. Germline CDR1 reads DFQATT; CDR2 reads SNEGSKA (reference sequence). CDR3 residues: CCAWGTREGSYNEQFF.

This clonotype was observed at least ten times. V gene TRBV12-3 or TRBV12-4 combines with J gene TRBJ2-7, with 10 bases identical to TRBD1. The CDR3 contains 14 residues. V was pared by 5 bases and J by 4 bases, with 5 bases of the junction left unmatched. In DNA, the CDR3 is TGTGCCAGCAGTCTGAGGGACAGGGGTTACGAGCAGTACTTC. Translating gives CASSLRDRGYEQYF.

There are a few counts of this clonotype. The CDR3 sequence is CASSQDGLAGPDTQYF. In DNA, the CDR3 is TGTGCCAGCAGCCAAGACGGACTAGCGGGTCCAGATACGCAGTATTTT. This chain connects TRBV7-2 to TRBJ2-3, with 11 bases matching TRBD2. In germline, CDR1 is SGHTA, CDR2 FQGNSA. V gave up 5 bases and J gave up 4 bases; unmatched junction bases: 8. This CDR3 contains 16 residues.

The chain joins TRBV3-1 to TRBJ2-2, with a possible D match to TRBD2 (5 bases). Germline CDR1 and CDR2: LGHDT and YNNKEL (reference sequence). Trimming left V 1 base short and J 1 base short, with 10 bases between. The CDR3 totals 16 residues. CDR3 sequence reads: CASSQAPSLNTGELFF. The DNA for the CDR3 is TGTGCCAGCAGCCAAGCCCCTAGCCTGAACACCGGGGAGCTGTTTTTT.

In this sample, this clonotype turned up many times. CDR3 in DNA: TGCGCCAGCAGCGGGAGGGGAGGTGAAAAACTGTTTTTT. Translation: CASSGRGGEKLFF. The rearrangement uses TRBV5-1 and TRBJ1-4, with D perhaps TRBD1 (5 bases). From germline, CDR1 is SGHRS and CDR2 YFSETQ. The CDR3 consists of 13 residues. The V end was cut by 4 bases, the J end by 7 bases, with 11 bases between.

This clonotype was counted between two and nine times. This chain connects TRBV4-2 to TRBJ2-1; TRBD2 aligns across 15 bases. Germline V gene sequence: CDR1 LGHNA, CDR2 YNFKEQ. Trimming at V came to 2 bases and at J to 7 bases, leaving 3 bases not matched to a gene. CDR3 length: 16 residues. The CDR3 region has the DNA TGTGCCAGCAGCCAACCCGGACTAGCGGGAGGGAATGAGCAGTTCTTC. This sequence encodes CASSQPGLAGGNEQFF.